The entry that follows covers one TCR beta chain sequence. What it recognizes is unknown. Trimming took off 1 base at V and 5 bases at J, with 10 bases between the two ends. In germline, CDR1 is SGHTA, CDR2 FQGNSA. The CDR3 length is 14 residues. The data originate from a study of response to subunit inactivated influenza vaccine. The study's findings and limits: The authors suggested that every seasonal influenza vaccination recruits few new T cells.

A single record per CDR3 protein comes from TCRdb applying MiXCR to the RT-PCR reads. The repertoire consists of roughly 620,000 distinct CDR3 sequences, with over 9% occurring once and the leading ten covering about 11%. The same data also went into a second study, on T cells expressing NK-cell markers. Turning to that study: In generating TCR beta cDNA, 5'RACE template switching with UMIs was used. TCR beta repertoires came from sorted CD3+CD56+NKG2C+, CD3+CD56+NKG2C- and CD3+CD56-NKG2C+ T cells. The contribution of dominant NKG2C+ clonotypes to CD8+ T cells in about six donors was roughly 1.0-7.5%. Four donors showed these clonotypes also leading the CD3+CD56-NKG2C+ fraction.

This clonotype was obtained from a man aged 50 to 60 who received an inactivated influenza vaccine. The sample here was PBMCs from blood, taken on the day of vaccination. V usage is TRBV7-2 and J usage is TRBJ2-3, with a possible D match to TRBD2 (6 bases). CDR3 region: CASSLEGRQDTQYF. CDR3 bases: TGTGCCAGCAGCTTAGAAGGGAGGCAAGATACGCAGTATTTT.